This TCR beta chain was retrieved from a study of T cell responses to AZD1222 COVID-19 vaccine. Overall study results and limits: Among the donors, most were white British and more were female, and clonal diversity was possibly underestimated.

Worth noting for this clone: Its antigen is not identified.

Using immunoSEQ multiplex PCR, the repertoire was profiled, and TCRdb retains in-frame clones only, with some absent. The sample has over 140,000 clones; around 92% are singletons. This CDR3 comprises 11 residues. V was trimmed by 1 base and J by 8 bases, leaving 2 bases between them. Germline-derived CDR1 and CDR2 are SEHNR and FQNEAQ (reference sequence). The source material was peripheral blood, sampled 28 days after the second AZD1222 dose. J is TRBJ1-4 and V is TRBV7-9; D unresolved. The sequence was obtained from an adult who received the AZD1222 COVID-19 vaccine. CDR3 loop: CASSLDEKLFF. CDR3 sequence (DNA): TGTGCCAGCAGCTTAGACGAAAAACTGTTTTTT.